A single T cell receptor beta chain is shown here with its context. The data belong to a study of blood T cell repertoires in COVID-19. Study-level information: The United States, Italy and Spain provided the acute and convalescent COVID-19 samples. Sample material is recorded as cDNA or gDNA derived from T cells, B-cell-depleted T cells, or PBMCs.

This CDR3 region has 15 residues. CDR1 and CDR2 from the germline V gene are LGHNA and YNFKEQ. V was shortened by 1 base and J by 3 bases, with 10 bases between the two germline ends. As handled by the study authors: The authors estimated nucleated cell counts from reference gene primer amplification. Assay used: immunoSEQ multiplex PCR; TCRdb lists only in-frame clones, some missing. The DNA gave D and trimming, while V, J and clone size come from that table. Here the sample spans 180,000 or so clones, approximately 89% being singletons. Sequenced sample: peripheral blood. The gene calls are TRBV4-2 and TRBJ1-5; maybe TRBD1 (6 bases). The sequence was collected from a woman aged 55 to 70 with acute or convalescent COVID-19. DNA for the CDR3: TGTGCCAGCAGCCAAGTGGACAGCCTCAATCAGCCCCAGCATTTT. The encoded protein is CASSQVDSLNQPQHF.